One and the same sample provided the 19 T cell receptor beta chains below, sequenced in a study of blood T cell repertoires in COVID-19. TCRdb's copy holds only in-frame clones and misses some; the assay was immunoSEQ multiplex PCR. The sample includes roughly 310,000 clones, roughly nine tenths of them seen just once. The source material was peripheral blood. These receptors were obtained from a woman aged 25 to 45 with COVID-19, enrolled during active disease.

The chain has TRBV19 and TRBJ1-2, with 7 bases aligning to TRBD1. Germline trimming cut 5 bases from V and 4 bases from J; bases unmatched to any gene: 10. The CDR3 runs 15 residues. Germline V lookup: CDR1 LNHDA, CDR2 SQIVND (reference sequence). The CDR3 is CASSQQGGLPYGYTF. In DNA, the CDR3 is TGTGCCAGTAGTCAGCAGGGGGGCCTCCCCTATGGCTACACCTTC.

The rearrangement joins TRBV30 to TRBJ2-5; perhaps TRBD2 as D (6 bases). V shed 7 bases and J shed 3 bases, with 9 bases lying between them. The CDR3 consists of 11 residues. Germline V lookup: CDR1 GTSNPN, CDR2 SVGIG (reference sequence). DNA of the CDR3: TGTGCCTCTAAGCGGGAAGAGACCCAGTACTTC. Translating gives CASKREETQYF.

The chain joins TRBV5-1 to TRBJ2-1; D may be TRBD2 (5 bases). Germline-derived CDR1 and CDR2 are SGHRS and YFSETQ. CDR3 length: 15 residues. The V gene lost 2 bases and the J gene lost 8 bases, with 17 bases spanning the gap. The DNA for the CDR3 is TGCGCCAGCAGCTTTAATGTCGGGAATCACGATGAGCAGTTCTTC. As protein: CASSFNVGNHDEQFF.

The chain combines TRBV5-4 with TRBJ1-2; a weak D match, TRBD1 (5 bases). The V end lost 4 bases, the J end lost 4 bases, and 20 bases lay between the germline ends. The germline V gene encodes CDR1 SGHNT and CDR2 YYREEE (reference sequence). This CDR3 contains 16 residues. The CDR3 here is CASSRLPQRQIYGYTF. The CDR3 nucleotides are TGTGCCAGCAGCCGACTCCCCCAGCGACAGATCTATGGCTACACCTTC. The full variable domain, its missing parts supplied by reference TRBV5-4 and TRBJ1-2, is ETGVTQSPTHLIKTRGQQVTLRCSSQSGHNTVSWYQQALGQGPQFIFQYYREEENGRGNFPPRFSGLQFPNYSSELNVNALELDDSALYLCASSRLPQRQIYGYTFGSGTRLTVV.

This clone came up once. The V gene is TRBV12-3 or TRBV12-4, the J gene TRBJ2-7, with TRBD2 matching over 10 bases. V lost 10 bases to trimming and J lost 6 bases; unmatched junction nucleotides: 9. This CDR3 is 13 amino acids long. The CDR3: CATTRGLAAEQYF. The CDR3 bases are TGTGCCACTACCAGAGGACTAGCGGCCGAGCAGTACTTC.

A word on this clone: This same CDR3 is encoded by further DNA sequences in the sample. The rearrangement uses TRBV9 and TRBJ1-3, with D uncertain. The CDR3 spans 12 residues. V lost 4 bases to trimming and J lost 3 bases, with 5 bases between them. From germline, CDR1 is SGDLS and CDR2 YYNGEE. For the CDR3, the DNA is TGTGCCAGCAGCCCCCGTGGAAACACCATATATTTT. It encodes CASSPRGNTIYF.

The chain is built from TRBV3-1 (or the pseudogene TRBV3-2) and TRBJ2-7; 8 bases line up with TRBD2. V trimming: 1 base; J trimming: 0 bases; junction bases outside the gene matches: 5. Germline V gives CDR1 LGHDT, CDR2 YNNKEL (reference sequence). The CDR3 has 16 amino acids. The CDR3 loop reads CASSQGGRPLSYEQYF. CDR3 bases: TGTGCCAGCAGCCAAGGCGGGAGGCCCCTCTCCTACGAGCAGTACTTC.

The rearrangement uses TRBV24-1 and TRBJ1-5, with no clear D. CDR1 and CDR2 (germline): KGHDR, SFDVKD. Trimming shortened V by 5 bases and J by 5 bases, and 12 bases separated the two germline ends. The CDR3 extends over 14 amino acids. CDR3 DNA sequence: TGTGCCACCAGTGGACCAGGAGGCGATCAGCCCCAGCATTTT. Translated, it gives CATSGPGGDQPQHF.

The V gene is TRBV3-1 (or the pseudogene TRBV3-2), the J gene TRBJ2-3; perhaps TRBD1 as D (5 bases). Trimming took off 2 bases at V and 2 bases at J, with 14 bases between the two ends. This CDR3 is built from 16 residues. Per germline, CDR1 LGHDT and CDR2 YNNKEL (reference sequence). The CDR3 bases are TGTGCCAGCAGCCAAAGACAGCGAGATTTCACAGATACGCAGTATTTT. Translated, it gives CASSQRQRDFTDTQYF.

The chain combines TRBV7-6 with TRBJ1-4; 7 nucleotides match TRBD1. Germline lookup yields CDR1 SGHVS and CDR2 FNYEAQ. V trimming: 5 bases; J trimming: 8 bases; junction bases outside the gene matches: 5. CDR3 length: 13 amino acids. CDR3 in amino acids: CASSPTQGEKLFF. For the CDR3, the DNA is TGTGCCAGCAGCCCAACACAGGGGGAAAAACTGTTTTTT.

J is TRBJ2-7 and V is TRBV5-1; 8 bases line up with TRBD2. The V segment lost 4 bases and the J segment 3 bases; nucleotides outside the gene matches: 6. The CDR3 has 14 residues. Germline loops: CDR1 SGHRS, CDR2 YFSETQ. CDR3 nucleotides: TGCGCCAGCAGCGTTTCCGGGACTAGCTACGAGCAGTACTTC. It codes for CASSVSGTSYEQYF.

The chain is built from TRBV28 and TRBJ1-4, with 8 bases matching TRBD1. The CDR3 spans 14 residues. The germline CDR1 and CDR2 sequences are MDHEN and SYDVKM. The V segment lost 6 bases and the J segment 8 bases; nucleotides outside the gene matches: 8. The CDR3 DNA follows: TGTGCCAGCAGCCGGGGACAGGTGGGGGAAAAACTGTTTTTT. This gives the protein CASSRGQVGEKLFF.

This chain connects TRBV7-3 to TRBJ2-1; 10 nucleotides line up with TRBD2. In germline, CDR1 is SGHTA, CDR2 FQGTGA. V shed 4 bases and J 6 bases; nucleotides not matched to a gene: 9. The CDR3 is made up of 16 amino acids. The CDR3: CASSSLRTSGFNEQFF. CDR3 in DNA: TGTGCCAGCAGCTCCCTACGGACTAGCGGTTTCAATGAGCAGTTCTTC.

This chain connects TRBV3-1 (or the pseudogene TRBV3-2) to TRBJ1-1; D might be TRBD1 (5 bases). Germline V gives CDR1 LGHDT, CDR2 YNNKEL (reference sequence). CDR3 length: 12 residues. The V and J ends lost 3 bases and 8 bases respectively, with 10 bases between them. The CDR3: CASSHAGEEAFF. CDR3 in DNA: TGTGCCAGCAGCCATGCGGGGGAAGAAGCTTTCTTT.

The chain recombines TRBV27 with TRBJ2-2; 7 positions match TRBD2. The CDR3 contains 16 residues. CDR1 is MNHEY and CDR2 is SMNVEV in the germline V gene (reference sequence). J lost 1 base, V lost 5 bases, and 7 bases had no gene match. The CDR3 DNA sequence: TGTGCCAGCAGTATGGGGCTAGCGGAGAACACCGGGGAGCTGTTTTTT. Translation gives CASSMGLAENTGELFF.

The chain combines TRBV10-3 with TRBJ2-5; the match to TRBD1 covers 8 bases. The trim removed 6 bases at V and 4 bases at J, leaving 7 bases unmatched. Germline CDR1 and CDR2: ENHRY and SYGVKD. CDR3 size: 14 residues. CDR3 nucleotides: TGTGCCATCAGGGCGGATGACAGGGGAGAGACCCAGTACTTC. Protein sequence: CAIRADDRGETQYF.

The CDR3, as DNA: TGTGCCAGCAGCTTATTGCCGGGGAACGGGATCCAACACACTGAAGCTTTCTTT. As protein: CASSLLPGNGIQHTEAFF. The chain has TRBV7-6 and TRBJ1-1, with D unresolved. The germline V gene encodes CDR1 SGHVS and CDR2 FNYEAQ. The CDR3 covers 18 residues. V was trimmed by 2 bases and J by 3 bases, leaving 22 bases between them.

This chain connects TRBV7-8 to TRBJ2-3; 8 bases are shared with TRBD2. This CDR3 is built from 18 residues. CDR1 is SGHVS, CDR2 FQNEAQ, per germline. After removal of 2 bases from V and 2 bases from J, the junction contained 12 bases not matched to a gene. The CDR3 loop is CASSLPAGLALFTDTQYF. CDR3 DNA sequence: TGTGCCAGCAGCTTACCCGCAGGACTAGCCCTTTTCACAGATACGCAGTATTTT.

The chain links TRBV4-2 to TRBJ1-1; the D gene is possibly TRBD1 (6 bases). The germline V gene encodes CDR1 LGHNA and CDR2 YNFKEQ. Trimming stripped 6 bases from V and 0 bases from J, with 17 bases between. The CDR3 totals 16 residues. The CDR3 DNA is TGTGCCAGCAGGGGGACACGGCAACTAATGAACACTGAAGCTTTCTTT. Translating gives CASRGTRQLMNTEAFF.